These T cell receptor beta chains were read from a single sample in a study of T cells in Graves' hyperthyroidism and ophthalmopathy. MiXCR was run by TCRdb on the multiplex PCR reads, yielding one entry per CDR3 protein. The sample comprises 450,000 to 600,000 distinct CDR3 sequences, 11% to 15% of which are singletons, and around 13% rests with the top ten. What was sequenced was blood. The receptors originated from a woman aged 40 to 50 with Graves' hyperthyroidism. Both conserved end residues are part of each CDR3. The D gene is left open where the match is weak. For some rows the clone size is stated as once, few or many, or as a class when expanded; others skip it.

>-|TRBJ2-7|TRBD1|TRBV28
CASSTGLDEQYF
TGTGCCAGCTCGACAGGGTTGGACGAGCAGTACTTC
>-|TRBJ2-3|TRBD2|TRBV20-1
CSAHLAGVASSTDTQYF
TGCAGTGCTCATCTAGCGGGAGTGGCATCGAGCACAGATACGCAGTATTTT
>-|TRBJ2-7|-|TRBV18
CASSPDLLSSYEQYF
TGTGCCAGCTCACCAGACTTGCTAAGCTCCTACGAGCAGTACTTC
>many|TRBJ1-3|-|TRBV12-3/TRBV12-4
CASSLYGGLSSGNTIYF
TGTGCCAGCAGTTTATATGGGGGCCTGAGCTCTGGAAACACCATATATTTT
>-|TRBJ2-5|-|TRBV5-6
CASSRDGPQETQYF
TGTGCCAGCAGCCGAGACGGGCCTCAAGAGACCCAGTACTTC
>-|TRBJ1-1|-|TRBV12-3/TRBV12-4
CASSEASTGSGYAFF
TGTGCCAGCAGTGAAGCGTCTACAGGCTCGGGATACGCTTTCTTT
>many|TRBJ1-5|TRBD1|TRBV24-1
CATSDGQGLANQPQHF
TGTGCCACCAGTGATGGACAGGGTCTGGCCAATCAGCCCCAGCATTTT
>few|TRBJ1-1|-|TRBV20-1
CSARDGRVNTEAFF
TGCAGTGCTAGAGATGGACGGGTGAACACTGAAGCTTTCTTT
>many|TRBJ1-1|-|TRBV29-1
CSVEEVWGRNTEAFF
TGCAGCGTTGAAGAGGTTTGGGGTAGGAACACTGAAGCTTTCTTT
>few|TRBJ1-2|TRBD1|TRBV27
CASSTGQGHGYTF
TGTGCCAGCAGTACGGGACAGGGACATGGCTACACCTTC
>-|TRBJ2-3|TRBD1|TRBV5-1
CASGTGRTQYF
TGCGCCAGTGGGACAGGGCGTACGCAGTATTTT
>many|TRBJ2-3|-|TRBV6-2/TRBV6-3
CASRYLPGLDTDTQYF
TGTGCCAGCAGATACCTTCCGGGACTCGACACAGATACGCAGTATTTT
>many|TRBJ2-3|-|TRBV20-1
CSAKGSPTDTQYF
TGCAGTGCTAAGGGGAGCCCGACAGATACGCAGTATTTT
>many|TRBJ2-7|-|TRBV30
CAWSTKQGPLEQYF
TGTGCCTGGAGTACTAAACAGGGACCTCTTGAGCAGTACTTC
>-|TRBJ2-1|TRBD1|TRBV6-1
CASSPSRDRGYNEQFF
TGTGCCAGCAGTCCGTCCCGGGACAGGGGTTACAATGAGCAGTTCTTC
>few|TRBJ2-1|TRBD1|TRBV24-1
CATSDTGTDSYNEQFF
TGTGCCACCAGTGATACCGGGACAGACTCCTACAATGAGCAGTTCTTC
>many|TRBJ2-1|TRBD2|TRBV20-1
CSAQGGSEPGTSGFEQFF
TGCAGTGCACAAGGGGGGAGCGAACCCGGGACTAGCGGGTTTGAGCAGTTCTTC
>many|TRBJ2-1|-|TRBV12-3/TRBV12-4
CASSGGSGRSYNEQFF
TGTGCCAGCAGTGGAGGGAGTGGGAGGTCCTACAATGAGCAGTTCTTC
>once|TRBJ1-3|-|TRBV10-3
CAISESQGSSGNTIYF
TGTGCCATCAGTGAGTCCCAGGGAAGCTCTGGAAACACCATATATTTT
>few|TRBJ2-7|-|TRBV6-6
CASSYSRPPIFAYEQYF
TGTGCCAGCAGTTACTCCCGCCCCCCGATATTCGCCTACGAGCAGTACTTC
>many|TRBJ2-2|-|TRBV3-1
CASSHRGGTGELFF
TGTGCCAGCAGCCACAGGGGAGGCACCGGGGAGCTGTTTTTT
>many|TRBJ2-3|TRBD1|TRBV7-9
CASSWTGPDTDTQYF
TGTGCCAGCAGCTGGACAGGTCCGGACACAGATACGCAGTATTTT
>many|TRBJ1-5|-|TRBV24-1
CATEQTGLNQPQHF
TGTGCCACCGAGCAAACAGGGCTCAATCAGCCCCAGCATTTT
>-|TRBJ1-2|-|TRBV30
CAWSVQGSYYGYTF
TGTGCCTGGAGTGTACAGGGCAGTTACTATGGCTACACCTTC
>many|TRBJ2-5|TRBD1|TRBV28
CASSHPGQGGETQYF
TGTGCCAGCAGTCACCCGGGACAGGGAGGAGAGACCCAGTACTTC
>few|TRBJ2-7|-|TRBV20-1
CSARGRTADSLVPYEQYF
TGCAGTGCTAGGGGCCGGACAGCGGACAGTCTAGTGCCCTACGAGCAGTACTTC
>-|TRBJ2-2|TRBD2|TRBV7-9
CASSPPSAGGPRTGELFF
TGTGCCAGCAGCCCCCCGTCGGCGGGAGGGCCCCGCACCGGGGAGCTGTTTTTT
>-|TRBJ1-1|-|TRBV4-1
CASSPGGQTNTEAFF
TGCGCCAGCAGCCCGGGGGGACAAACAAACACTGAAGCTTTCTTT
>once|TRBJ1-2|TRBD1|TRBV18
CASSLGTGANGYTF
TGTGCCAGCTCACTCGGGACAGGGGCCAATGGCTACACCTTC
>few|TRBJ2-7|-|TRBV6-6
CASSYSDRYSYEQYF
TGTGCCAGCAGTTATTCGGACCGATACTCCTACGAGCAGTACTTC
>many|TRBJ1-1|-|TRBV7-2
CASSPIPGNTEAFF
TGTGCCAGCAGCCCAATACCAGGGAACACTGAAGCTTTCTTT
>many|TRBJ1-1|-|TRBV6-1
CASRTSQGMDTEAFF
TGTGCCAGCAGGACCAGCCAGGGAATGGACACTGAAGCTTTCTTT
>-|TRBJ1-1|-|TRBV12-3/TRBV12-4
CASSFLGRNTEAFF
TGTGCCAGCAGTTTTCTGGGGAGGAACACTGAAGCTTTCTTT
>few|TRBJ2-5|TRBD2|TRBV6-1
CARPLRTGTSARKYQETQYF
TGTGCCAGACCCCTTCGAACAGGGACTAGCGCACGGAAATACCAAGAGACCCAGTACTTC
>many|TRBJ1-1|TRBD1|TRBV28
CASSLGSAGQGNAFF
TGTGCCAGCAGTCTTGGGTCCGCCGGACAGGGGAATGCTTTCTTT
>-|TRBJ2-5|-|TRBV11-2
CASSLFRGDETQYF
TGTGCCAGCAGCTTGTTTCGGGGAGATGAGACCCAGTACTTC
>-|TRBJ2-2|-|TRBV27
CASSSSDLNTRELFF
TGTGCCAGCAGTTCGTCGGACCTCAACACCAGGGAGCTGTTTTTT
>many|TRBJ1-4|TRBD1|TRBV18
CASSPRQGEKLFF
TGTGCCAGCTCACCCCGACAGGGAGAAAAACTGTTTTTT
>many|TRBJ2-1|-|TRBV5-4
CASSPGVEQFF
TGTGCCAGCAGCCCGGGGGTTGAGCAGTTCTTC
>many|TRBJ2-5|TRBD1|TRBV20-1
CSARGWDRGIETQYF
TGCAGTGCTAGAGGGTGGGACAGGGGGATAGAGACCCAGTACTTC
>many|TRBJ2-1|-|TRBV5-1
CASSLAPVSYNEQFF
TGCGCCAGCAGCTTGGCCCCAGTCTCCTACAATGAGCAGTTCTTC
>-|TRBJ2-1|TRBD1|TRBV6-6
CASSYSPGQALFEQFF
TGTGCCAGCAGTTACTCTCCGGGACAGGCCCTTTTTGAGCAGTTCTTC
>many|TRBJ2-7|-|TRBV3-1
CASSQSLAVSREQYF
TGTGCCAGCAGCCAAAGCCTCGCTGTCTCGAGGGAGCAGTACTTC
>few|TRBJ2-1|-|TRBV6-1
CASSEEGVPSYNEQFF
TGTGCCAGCAGTGAAGAAGGGGTCCCCTCCTACAATGAGCAGTTCTTC
>-|TRBJ1-1|-|TRBV20-1
CSARGPSLEAFF
TGCAGTGCTAGGGGACCCTCCCTTGAAGCTTTCTTT
>many|TRBJ1-5|-|TRBV6-1
CASSESREQGIREPQHF
TGTGCCAGCAGTGAAAGTCGGGAACAGGGCATTAGGGAGCCCCAGCATTTT
>many|TRBJ2-7|-|TRBV20-1
CSARDLVYEQYF
TGCAGTGCTAGAGATCTGGTCTACGAGCAGTACTTC
>many|TRBJ2-1|-|TRBV20-1
CSAREELLTYNEQFF
TGCAGTGCTAGAGAAGAACTCCTTACCTACAATGAGCAGTTCTTC
>many|TRBJ2-7|-|TRBV30
CAWSALGEQYF
TGTGCCTGGAGTGCTTTAGGCGAGCAGTACTTC
>many|TRBJ2-7|-|TRBV6-1
CASRPPRDTDYEQYF
TGTGCCAGCAGACCACCGCGGGACACCGACTACGAGCAGTACTTC
>many|TRBJ1-1|-|TRBV2
CASSGAWNTEAFF
TGTGCCAGCAGTGGGGCCTGGAACACTGAAGCTTTCTTT
>many|TRBJ2-1|TRBD2|TRBV11-2
CASSLVYFGTSGGSSYNEQFF
TGTGCCAGCAGCTTAGTCTATTTCGGGACTAGCGGAGGAAGCTCCTACAATGAGCAGTTCTTC
>-|TRBJ1-1|-|TRBV20-1
CSARETPNTEAFF
TGCAGTGCTAGGGAGACACCGAACACTGAAGCTTTCTTT
>many|TRBJ2-1|-|TRBV11-2
CASRFEGGNEQFF
TGTGCCAGCAGATTTGAAGGGGGCAATGAGCAGTTCTTC
>many|TRBJ2-7|-|TRBV27
CASSLRGGGTETYEQYF
TGTGCCAGCAGTTTAAGGGGGGGGGGGACAGAGACCTACGAGCAGTACTTC
>many|TRBJ2-1|TRBD2|TRBV20-1
CSASQLAGADEQFF
TGCAGTGCTAGTCAACTAGCGGGAGCGGATGAGCAGTTCTTC
>few|TRBJ2-1|-|TRBV27
CASSKGPTGEQFF
TGTGCCAGCAGTAAGGGGCCCACCGGGGAGCAGTTCTTC
>many|TRBJ1-5|TRBD1|TRBV7-8
CASSGRQGAGQPQHF
TGTGCCAGCAGCGGAAGACAGGGGGCAGGTCAGCCCCAGCATTTT
>many|TRBJ1-1|-|TRBV5-1
CASSLGGTAEAFF
TGTGCCAGCAGTTTGGGGGGAACCGCTGAAGCTTTCTTT
>many|TRBJ2-7|-|TRBV2
CASTATQGRYEQYF
TGTGCCAGCACCGCCACCCAGGGCCGGTACGAGCAGTACTTC